Listed below are T cell receptor beta chains from one sample, sequenced in a study of early T cells in non-severe SARS-CoV-2 infection. Each CDR3 protein gets one entry after TCRdb re-called the 5' RACE reads with MiXCR. Found here are tens of thousands of distinct CDR3 sequences, over 6% of them singletons; the top ten hold roughly an eighth. The source material was whole blood, sampled at baseline. The source of these receptors is an adult who was a healthcare worker with PCR-confirmed SARS-CoV-2 infection or an uninfected control (not recorded which). The CDR3 runs from the conserved cysteine through the conserved F or W. A D gene is named only where the DNA matches it firmly. A row's size may be missing; if present it is once, few, many or a size class.

d_gene: .
abundance: many
v_gene: TRBV10-3
j_gene: TRBJ1-2
CDR3nt: TGTGCCATCAGTGAGTCTGATGGCACTGGCGGCTACACCTTC
CDR3aa: CAISESDGTGGYTF

d_gene: TRBD2
abundance: many
v_gene: TRBV27
j_gene: TRBJ2-7
CDR3nt: TGTGCCAGCAGTTACACGAGCGGGAGGGTGTACTTC
CDR3aa: CASSYTSGRVYF

d_gene: .
abundance: few
v_gene: TRBV21-1
j_gene: TRBJ2-7
CDR3nt: TGTGCCAGCAGCAAACAGCGGAATTCCTACGAGCAGTACTTC
CDR3aa: CASSKQRNSYEQYF

d_gene: .
abundance: few
v_gene: TRBV20-1
j_gene: TRBJ2-3
CDR3nt: TGCAGTGCTAGAGACCTTCCAGCGGCAGCCCCCACAGATACGCAGTATTTT
CDR3aa: CSARDLPAAAPTDTQYF

d_gene: .
abundance: many
v_gene: TRBV7-6
j_gene: TRBJ2-1
CDR3nt: TGTGCCAGCAGCCCACGCATCCTGGGTAACAATGAGCAGTTCTTC
CDR3aa: CASSPRILGNNEQFF

d_gene: .
abundance: .
v_gene: TRBV20-1
j_gene: TRBJ2-5
CDR3nt: TGCAGTGCTAGGGCCCTGGCGGGACGGACACAAGAGACCCAGTACTTC
CDR3aa: CSARALAGRTQETQYF

d_gene: .
abundance: .
v_gene: TRBV7-2
j_gene: TRBJ2-2
CDR3nt: TGTGCCAGCAGCTTCGGAGACTCGAACACCGGGGAGCTGTTTTTT
CDR3aa: CASSFGDSNTGELFF

d_gene: TRBD1
abundance: few
v_gene: TRBV28
j_gene: TRBJ2-7
CDR3nt: TGTGCCAGCAGCCAGGGACAGGGCTCGTACTTC
CDR3aa: CASSQGQGSYF

d_gene: .
abundance: .
v_gene: TRBV6-5
j_gene: TRBJ2-1
CDR3nt: TGTGCCAGCAATTCGGTACAGACCCAAAATTACAATGAGCAGTTCTTC
CDR3aa: CASNSVQTQNYNEQFF

d_gene: .
abundance: few
v_gene: TRBV5-1
j_gene: TRBJ1-4
CDR3nt: TGCGCCAGCAGTTTTACCGGGACTCGGAATGAAAAACTGTTTTTT
CDR3aa: CASSFTGTRNEKLFF

d_gene: TRBD1
abundance: many
v_gene: TRBV2
j_gene: TRBJ2-7
CDR3nt: TGTGCCACCTCGGTTGGACAGGGCTCCTACGAGCAGTACTTC
CDR3aa: CATSVGQGSYEQYF

d_gene: .
abundance: many
v_gene: TRBV6-1
j_gene: TRBJ2-6
CDR3nt: TGTGCCAGCAGTGAAGACAACTCTGGGGCCAACGTCCTGACTTTC
CDR3aa: CASSEDNSGANVLTF

d_gene: .
abundance: many
v_gene: TRBV19
j_gene: TRBJ1-5
CDR3nt: TGTGCCAGTAGTTTCGGGAGGGGCAATCAGCCCCAGCATTTT
CDR3aa: CASSFGRGNQPQHF

d_gene: TRBD1
abundance: .
v_gene: TRBV2
j_gene: TRBJ1-2
CDR3nt: TGTGCCAGCAGTGACGGGACAGGGGGCTTTGGCTACACCTTC
CDR3aa: CASSDGTGGFGYTF

d_gene: TRBD1
abundance: .
v_gene: TRBV7-2
j_gene: TRBJ1-2
CDR3nt: TGTGCCAGCAGCTTAGTTGCAGGGGGAAATGGCTACACCTTC
CDR3aa: CASSLVAGGNGYTF

d_gene: TRBD1
abundance: many
v_gene: TRBV7-9
j_gene: TRBJ1-1
CDR3nt: TGTGCCAGCAGCTCACAGGGGGAGGGCACTGAAGCTTTCTTT
CDR3aa: CASSSQGEGTEAFF

d_gene: TRBD2
abundance: few
v_gene: TRBV6-4
j_gene: TRBJ2-3
CDR3nt: TGTGCCAGCAGTGAGACTAGCGGGGGCACAGATACGCAGTATTTT
CDR3aa: CASSETSGGTDTQYF

d_gene: TRBD2
abundance: large
v_gene: TRBV4-3
j_gene: TRBJ2-1
CDR3nt: TGCGCCAGCAGCCAAGTTAGCGGGAGGGGGGATGAGCAGTTCTTC
CDR3aa: CASSQVSGRGDEQFF

d_gene: TRBD2
abundance: many
v_gene: TRBV4-2
j_gene: TRBJ2-3
CDR3nt: TGTGCCAGCAGCCAGGGAGCGGGAGGCGAAGTGGATACGCAGTATTTT
CDR3aa: CASSQGAGGEVDTQYF

d_gene: .
abundance: many
v_gene: TRBV4-3
j_gene: TRBJ2-2
CDR3nt: TGCGCCAGCAGCCACTCGGGGACCGGGGAGCTGTTTTTT
CDR3aa: CASSHSGTGELFF

d_gene: TRBD1
abundance: .
v_gene: TRBV7-6
j_gene: TRBJ1-1
CDR3nt: TGTGCCAGCAGCTCACAGGGGTGGTCTGAAGCTTTCTTT
CDR3aa: CASSSQGWSEAFF

d_gene: .
abundance: few
v_gene: TRBV4-3
j_gene: TRBJ2-7
CDR3nt: TGCGCCAGCAGCCAAGATCACGGACAGTATAACGAGCAGTACTTC
CDR3aa: CASSQDHGQYNEQYF

d_gene: TRBD2
abundance: few
v_gene: TRBV7-9
j_gene: TRBJ2-5
CDR3nt: TGTGCCAGCACCCCCTCCCCCCGACTAGCGGGACTCCGAAAAGAGACCCAGTACTTC
CDR3aa: CASTPSPRLAGLRKETQYF

d_gene: .
abundance: few
v_gene: TRBV10-1
j_gene: TRBJ2-7
CDR3nt: TGCGCCAGGAAAGGGGTCCTGGTCTACTACGAGCAGTACTTC
CDR3aa: CARKGVLVYYEQYF

d_gene: TRBD2
abundance: many
v_gene: TRBV12-3/TRBV12-4
j_gene: TRBJ2-5
CDR3nt: TGTGCCAGCAGTTCTGGTCGGCGGGAGTCCCTCCAAGAGACCCAGTACTTC
CDR3aa: CASSSGRRESLQETQYF

d_gene: TRBD1
abundance: many
v_gene: TRBV7-8
j_gene: TRBJ2-7
CDR3nt: TGTGCCAGCAGCTTAGTAGTCCTGTGGGACAGGGACTCCTTGACCTACGAGCAGTACTTC
CDR3aa: CASSLVVLWDRDSLTYEQYF

d_gene: TRBD2
abundance: many
v_gene: TRBV11-3
j_gene: TRBJ2-3
CDR3nt: TGTGCCAGCAGCAAACGGGCATTCCTTAATAGCGGGAGGGCCAGGGATACGCAGTATTTT
CDR3aa: CASSKRAFLNSGRARDTQYF

d_gene: .
abundance: few
v_gene: TRBV5-1
j_gene: TRBJ2-5
CDR3nt: TGCGCCAGCAGCCGCGGGGACCAGCCCCGGGAGACCCAGTACTTC
CDR3aa: CASSRGDQPRETQYF

d_gene: .
abundance: many
v_gene: TRBV20-1
j_gene: TRBJ2-1
CDR3nt: TGCAGTGCCCCCAAGGGATTGGGACAAATCTACAATGAGCAGTTCTTC
CDR3aa: CSAPKGLGQIYNEQFF

d_gene: .
abundance: .
v_gene: TRBV6-5
j_gene: TRBJ1-4
CDR3nt: TGTGCCAGCAGTTACCGGACCGTCGCAACTAATGAAAAACTGTTTTTT
CDR3aa: CASSYRTVATNEKLFF

d_gene: .
abundance: many
v_gene: TRBV2
j_gene: TRBJ2-2
CDR3nt: TGTGCCAGCAGTCCCGGGCAGGGAAACACCGGGGAGCTGTTTTTT
CDR3aa: CASSPGQGNTGELFF

d_gene: .
abundance: .
v_gene: TRBV6-2/TRBV6-3
j_gene: TRBJ2-3
CDR3nt: TGTGCCAGCACCACGGGGCGGGAAGCCCCCGATACGCAGTATTTT
CDR3aa: CASTTGREAPDTQYF

d_gene: .
abundance: many
v_gene: TRBV29-1
j_gene: TRBJ2-1
CDR3nt: TGCAGCGTTCTTACTGATTCCTACAATGAGCAGTTCTTC
CDR3aa: CSVLTDSYNEQFF

d_gene: .
abundance: few
v_gene: TRBV7-9
j_gene: TRBJ2-7
CDR3nt: TGTGCCAGCAGCTCGACAGAACGAGGCTCCTACGAGCAGTACTTC
CDR3aa: CASSSTERGSYEQYF

d_gene: .
abundance: few
v_gene: TRBV12-3/TRBV12-4
j_gene: TRBJ2-1
CDR3nt: TGTGCCAGCAGTTTAGGGGCCGGGGCCAATGAGCAGTTCTTC
CDR3aa: CASSLGAGANEQFF

d_gene: .
abundance: few
v_gene: TRBV4-3
j_gene: TRBJ2-3
CDR3nt: TGCGCCAGCAGCCAAGATTTGCGGGGAGGCGGCACAGATACGCAGTATTTT
CDR3aa: CASSQDLRGGGTDTQYF

d_gene: .
abundance: many
v_gene: TRBV4-1
j_gene: TRBJ2-1
CDR3nt: TGCGCCAGCAGCCAAGATCGGCGGGGTTCCAATGAGCAGTTCTTC
CDR3aa: CASSQDRRGSNEQFF

d_gene: TRBD2
abundance: many
v_gene: TRBV20-1
j_gene: TRBJ2-1
CDR3nt: TGCAGTGCTAGAGATCACTCCCGACTAGCGGGATCTTACAATGAGCAGTTCTTC
CDR3aa: CSARDHSRLAGSYNEQFF

d_gene: .
abundance: .
v_gene: TRBV9
j_gene: TRBJ2-3
CDR3nt: TGTGCCAGCAGCGTAGCGGGATCCGGCACAGATACGCAGTATTTT
CDR3aa: CASSVAGSGTDTQYF

d_gene: TRBD2
abundance: many
v_gene: TRBV5-1
j_gene: TRBJ2-7
CDR3nt: TGCGCCAGCAGCTTGAGTGGCGGGAGCCTTTACGAGCAGTACTTC
CDR3aa: CASSLSGGSLYEQYF

d_gene: .
abundance: .
v_gene: TRBV11-3
j_gene: TRBJ1-1
CDR3nt: TGTGCCAGCTCGCCCGGCCCGGGGACTGAAGCTTTCTTT
CDR3aa: CASSPGPGTEAFF

d_gene: TRBD2
abundance: few
v_gene: TRBV28
j_gene: TRBJ2-1
CDR3nt: TGTGCCAGCAGTTTATTGTCCGGGACTAGCGGGAGGCACCTGAATGAGCAGTTCTTC
CDR3aa: CASSLLSGTSGRHLNEQFF

d_gene: .
abundance: .
v_gene: TRBV7-2
j_gene: TRBJ1-5
CDR3nt: TGTGCCAGCAGCTTAGTGGCAGGGGGCAATCAGCCCCAGCATTTT
CDR3aa: CASSLVAGGNQPQHF

d_gene: .
abundance: few
v_gene: TRBV20-1
j_gene: TRBJ2-2
CDR3nt: TGCAGTGTCCGTCCACTAGCTGCGAACACCGGGGAGCTGTTTTTT
CDR3aa: CSVRPLAANTGELFF

d_gene: TRBD2
abundance: .
v_gene: TRBV20-1
j_gene: TRBJ2-7
CDR3nt: TGCAGTGCTAGGTCCGGGAGGGACTCGGGGGAGCAGTACTTC
CDR3aa: CSARSGRDSGEQYF

d_gene: .
abundance: many
v_gene: TRBV12-3/TRBV12-4
j_gene: TRBJ2-3
CDR3nt: TGTGCCAGCAGTTCGATCGCGACAGATACGCAGTATTTT
CDR3aa: CASSSIATDTQYF

d_gene: .
abundance: medium-sized
v_gene: TRBV7-9
j_gene: TRBJ2-4
CDR3nt: TGTGCCAGCAGCCGAACCGGGCTAGCCAAAAACATTCAGTACTTC
CDR3aa: CASSRTGLAKNIQYF

d_gene: .
abundance: .
v_gene: TRBV6-1
j_gene: TRBJ2-4
CDR3nt: TGTGCCATGAGCACAGCAGGGGACATTCAGTACTTC
CDR3aa: CAMSTAGDIQYF

d_gene: .
abundance: few
v_gene: TRBV20-1
j_gene: TRBJ1-1
CDR3nt: TGCAGTGCTACGAGTGGCACTGAAGCTTTCTTT
CDR3aa: CSATSGTEAFF

d_gene: .
abundance: once
v_gene: TRBV15
j_gene: TRBJ1-4
CDR3nt: TGTGCCACCAGCATCGGGCTTCATGAAGAACTGTTTTTT
CDR3aa: CATSIGLHEELFF

d_gene: .
abundance: many
v_gene: TRBV7-9
j_gene: TRBJ2-2
CDR3nt: TGTGCCAGCAGCTTAGGCTCTGCAGGGGCTAACACCGGGGAGCTGTTTTTT
CDR3aa: CASSLGSAGANTGELFF

d_gene: .
abundance: .
v_gene: TRBV6-2/TRBV6-3
j_gene: TRBJ2-3
CDR3nt: TGTGCCAGCAGTTCCAAGGACACACGGACAGCCCGGGGCACAGATACGCAGTATTTT
CDR3aa: CASSSKDTRTARGTDTQYF

d_gene: .
abundance: medium-sized
v_gene: TRBV4-3
j_gene: TRBJ2-5
CDR3nt: TGTGCCAGCAGCCAAACGGGGCGGCAAGAGACCCAGTACTTC
CDR3aa: CASSQTGRQETQYF

d_gene: .
abundance: .
v_gene: TRBV5-1
j_gene: TRBJ2-7
CDR3nt: TGCGCCAGCAGCCCCGGCGGCAGTTCCTACGAGCAGTACTTC
CDR3aa: CASSPGGSSYEQYF

d_gene: TRBD1
abundance: many
v_gene: TRBV12-3/TRBV12-4
j_gene: TRBJ2-5
CDR3nt: TGTGCCAGCAGCCCCTGGGACAGCTTCCAAGAGACCCAGTACTTC
CDR3aa: CASSPWDSFQETQYF

d_gene: .
abundance: few
v_gene: TRBV24-1
j_gene: TRBJ2-3
CDR3nt: TGTGCCACCAGTGATTTCGCCGGGAGAGCTAGCACAGATACGCAGTATTTT
CDR3aa: CATSDFAGRASTDTQYF

d_gene: .
abundance: medium-sized
v_gene: TRBV7-8
j_gene: TRBJ1-1
CDR3nt: TGTGCCAGCAGCTTAGGCGCGAGGGGGAACACTGAAGCTTTCTTT
CDR3aa: CASSLGARGNTEAFF